This T cell receptor (beta chain) was recovered during a study of CD8 T cells in ankylosing spondylitis. Study-level points and caveats: Several of the motif variants were reported before in synovial fluid and blood from reactive arthritis. Significant enrichment of disease-linked clones was reportedly seen in matched ankylosing spondylitis synovial fluid.

This clonotype was recorded a few times. Its antigen is unidentified. MiXCR, run by TCRdb on the 5' RACE reads, gives a single entry per CDR3 protein. This table has 85,000 to 90,000 distinct CDR3 sequences, around 25% appearing once. In germline, CDR1 is DFQATT, CDR2 SNEGSKA (reference sequence). V was cut by 3 bases and J by 0 bases, with 9 bases left in between. The CDR3 runs 13 residues. This clonotype originated in a male donor with ankylosing spondylitis or in good health (not recorded which). The chain uses TRBV20-1 and TRBJ2-7; D is unresolved. The source material was blood, either unsorted or a sorted T cell fraction (not recorded which). DNA of the CDR3: TGCAGTGCTAGGGACGACGGCTCCTACGAGCAGTACTTC. Translation: CSARDDGSYEQYF.